The 15 T cell receptor beta chains given below trace back to one sample, sequenced in a study of CD8+CD57+ T cells in acquired aplastic anemia. For CDR3 and TCR beta VDJ profiling, genomic DNA was the template used. TCRdb ran MiXCR on the reads and lists one entry per CDR3 protein. The repertoire holds hundreds of thousands of distinct CDR3 sequences, around 32% seen once, with 0.7% to 1% in the top ten. Flow cytometry had shown expanded CD8+CD57+ cells in the patients chosen for sequencing. The sequenced material came from sorted CD4+, CD8+, or CD8+CD57+ T cells (not recorded which) from PBMCs. All receptors derive from a human donor with aplastic anemia.

The V gene is TRBV10-3, the J gene TRBJ1-6, with 7 bases that match TRBD1. CDR1 and CDR2 from the germline V gene are ENHRY and SYGVKD. The CDR3 has 13 residues. Trimming removed 11 bases from V and 8 bases from J; junction bases left unmatched: 9. This CDR3 reads CAGGGTADSPLHF. The CDR3 DNA reads TGTGCCGGTGGGGGGACAGCTGATTCACCCCTCCACTTT.

This clonotype was detected ten times or more. The genes are TRBV7-6 and TRBJ1-3; D is uncertain. The CDR3 totals 14 residues. The V gene's germline CDR1 is SGHVS and CDR2 FNYEAQ. V gave up 5 bases and J gave up 2 bases, with 10 bases separating them. CDR3 residues: CASSPYITGNTIYF. The CDR3 DNA reads TGTGCCAGCAGCCCATATATCACTGGAAACACCATATATTTT.

A few counts support this clonotype. This chain uses TRBV6-1 with TRBJ1-1; no clear D gene. This CDR3 has 13 residues. Trimming removed 2 bases at V and 2 bases at J, with 6 bases between. Germline CDR1 is MNHNS and CDR2 is SASEGT. For the CDR3, the DNA is TGTGCCAGCAGTGAACTAAGAAACACTGAAGCTTTCTTT. This codes for CASSELRNTEAFF.

This clonotype came up a few times. The chain combines TRBV12-3 or TRBV12-4 with TRBJ1-2; D not resolved. The CDR3 length is 12 residues. V was pared by 7 bases and J by 4 bases, with 10 bases between. This chain's CDR3 is CASMNEGYGYTF. In nucleotides, the CDR3 is TGTGCCAGCATGAACGAGGGCTATGGCTACACCTTC.

This clonotype was counted only a few times. The V gene is TRBV6-5, the J gene TRBJ1-6; TRBD1 is a possible D gene (5 bases). The CDR3 covers 15 residues. The V and J ends lost 1 base and 6 bases respectively, with 10 bases between them. CDR1 is MNHEY and CDR2 is SVGAGI in the germline V gene. The CDR3 DNA is TGTGCCAGCAGTTACTTCCAGGGTACTAATTCACCCCTCCACTTT. Translating gives CASSYFQGTNSPLHF.

This sequence joins TRBV10-3 and TRBJ1-2; 8 nucleotides agree with TRBD1. Germline V CDR1 and CDR2: ENHRY, SYGVKD. The junction had 4 bases not matched to a gene; V was cut back by 2 bases and J by 8 bases. This CDR3 has 13 amino acids. CDR3 region: CAISEGTGYGYTF. Here the CDR3 DNA reads TGTGCCATCAGTGAGGGGACAGGTTACGGCTACACCTTC.

This clonotype has just one count. This may arise from a read error, as a much more abundant clone is one base away. This chain's CDR3 is CASSEVGGEPYEQFF. In DNA form, the CDR3 reads TGTGCCAGCAGTGAAGTAGGGGGAGAGCCGTATGAGCAGTTCTTC. The rearrangement links TRBV2 to TRBJ2-1; perhaps TRBD1 as D (6 bases). Germline CDR1 SNHLY, CDR2 FYNNEI. V was clipped by 1 base and J by 8 bases, with 15 bases between them. This CDR3 spans 15 amino acids.

This clonotype showed up just a few times. V usage is TRBV5-1 and J usage is TRBJ1-1; D gene uncertain. The CDR3 covers 13 residues. Per germline, CDR1 SGHRS and CDR2 YFSETQ. Trimming stripped 2 bases from V and 7 bases from J, with 12 bases between. CDR3 DNA: TGCGCCAGCAGCTTTCTAGGTAGGAATGAAGCTTTCTTT. It translates to CASSFLGRNEAFF.

V gene TRBV4-3 combines with J gene TRBJ1-5, with D unclear. V lost 0 bases and J 3 bases, leaving 9 bases between the germline ends. Per the germline V gene, CDR1 is LGHNA and CDR2 is YSLEER. This CDR3 contains 15 residues. CDR3 amino acids: CASSQDARINQPQHF. In DNA form, the CDR3 reads TGCGCCAGCAGCCAAGATGCGCGGATCAATCAGCCCCAGCATTTT.

The rearrangement joins TRBV25-1 to TRBJ2-7; no clear D gene. Between the trimmed V and J ends, which lost 4 bases and 2 bases, there was a span of 12 bases. Germline V gene data show CDR1 as MGHDK and CDR2 as SYGVNS. The CDR3 loop spans 14 amino acids. The CDR3 nucleotides read TGTGCCAGCAGTGTCCTTACCACGGCCTACGAGCAGTACTTC. Protein sequence: CASSVLTTAYEQYF.

The rearrangement links TRBV7-9 to TRBJ2-1; no clear D gene. The CDR3 covers 13 residues. V dropped 5 bases and J dropped 10 bases, with 15 bases sitting between them. Germline loops: CDR1 SEHNR, CDR2 FQNEAQ (reference sequence). CDR3 sequence reads: CASSQERGQEQFF. CDR3 in DNA: TGTGCCAGCAGCCAAGAAAGAGGCCAGGAGCAGTTCTTC.

This chain joins TRBV19 and TRBJ1-1; 7 positions match TRBD1. V was pared by 7 bases and J by 1 base, with 9 bases of the junction left unmatched. The CDR3 length is 15 residues. Germline V gene data show CDR1 as LNHDA and CDR2 as SQIVND (reference sequence). The CDR3 DNA is TGTGCCAGTACCTATCCGGGACAGAGGAACACTGAAGCTTTCTTT. Its protein product is CASTYPGQRNTEAFF.

V gene TRBV11-1 combines with J gene TRBJ2-3, with 12 bases that match TRBD2. Germline CDR1 is SGHAT and CDR2 is FQDESV (reference sequence). The CDR3 contains 15 residues. The J segment lost 3 bases and the V segment lost 4 bases, leaving 2 bases of the junction unmatched. The CDR3 reads CASSSTSGRTDTQYF. CDR3 sequence (DNA): TGTGCCAGCAGCTCTACTAGCGGGAGGACAGATACGCAGTATTTT.

A word on this clonotype: A junction boundary mismatches the germline segment, possibly from a read error. This chain links TRBV20-1 with TRBJ2-7; 10 nucleotides align to TRBD2. CDR3 length: 15 residues. Germline assignment: CDR1 DFQATT and CDR2 SNEGSKA (reference sequence). In nucleotides, the CDR3 is TGCAGTCCTAGAGATCTCCTAGCGGGGGCCTACGAGCAGTACTTC. It yields the protein CSPRDLLAGAYEQYF.

This clonotype came up many times. The V call is TRBV5-1, the J call TRBJ2-5; no firm D call. The V gene lost 0 bases and the J gene lost 5 bases, with 5 bases spanning the gap. Germline V gives CDR1 SGHRS, CDR2 YFSETQ. The CDR3 length is 12 residues. The CDR3 bases are TGCGCCAGCAGCTTGGCATTCGAGACCCAGTACTTC. Its protein is CASSLAFETQYF. The whole variable domain, remainder taken from reference TRBV5-1 and TRBJ2-5, is KAGVTQTPRYLIKTRGQQVTLSCSPISGHRSVSWYQQTPGQGLQFLFEYFSETQRNKGNFPGRFSGRQFSNSRSEMNVSTLELGDSALYLCASSLAFETQYFGPGTRLLVL.